A selection of T cell receptor beta chains follows, all from one sample in a study of blood T cells in healthy people across ages. In TCRdb, the 5' RACE reads were re-called with MiXCR into one record per CDR3 protein. The data show 870,000 or so distinct CDR3 sequences, with more than 25% seen just once and roughly 17% held by the top ten. Sequencing used blood. The receptors here all came from a woman over 75 in good health. Both conserved end residues are part of each CDR3. A D gene is named only where the DNA matches it firmly. Clone size is shown for a subset of rows, as once, few, many or a class of expanded clone.

>TRBV2|many|TRBJ2-3|NA
TGTGCCAGTTCCCCTCGGGTGACAGGCGTCGATACGCAGTATTTT
CASSPRVTGVDTQYF
>TRBV3-1|many|TRBJ2-7|TRBD2
TGTGCCAGCAGCCCCCGTATGGGCGGGGGGACCTACGAGCAGTACTTC
CASSPRMGGGTYEQYF
>TRBV11-2|NA|TRBJ2-7|NA
TGTGCCAGCAGCCCACGGGACGAACCTTTAATGTACGAGCAGTACTTC
CASSPRDEPLMYEQYF
>TRBV20-1|NA|TRBJ2-4|NA
TGCAGTGCTAGCGCCCCTCCCGGGACTCAGGGAGCCAAAAACATTCAGTACTTC
CSASAPPGTQGAKNIQYF
>TRBV18|NA|TRBJ1-5|NA
TGTGCCAGCTCACCACAGGGCGGGAGCAATCAGCCCCAGCATTTT
CASSPQGGSNQPQHF
>TRBV7-9|many|TRBJ1-2|NA
TGTGCCAGCAGCTTAGGGGGACCCATCAACACCTTC
CASSLGGPINTF
>TRBV27|NA|TRBJ2-7|NA
TGTGCCAGCAGCCTCCAAGGGGCCAACTACGAGCAGTACTTC
CASSLQGANYEQYF
>TRBV5-1|NA|TRBJ1-2|TRBD1
TGCGCCAGCAGCTCGAGCCGGGACAGGAAGAACTATGGCTACACCTTC
CASSSSRDRKNYGYTF
>TRBV7-2|many|TRBJ2-5|TRBD2
TGTGCCAGCAGCTTAAAGGGGTCTAGCGGGGGGACCCAGTACTTC
CASSLKGSSGGTQYF
>TRBV10-1|NA|TRBJ2-1|NA
TGCGCCAGCAGTGTTGCCAATTCCTACAATGAGCAGTTCTTC
CASSVANSYNEQFF
>TRBV27|few|TRBJ1-2|NA
TGTGCCAGCAGTAACTACCGGGACACCAAGTATGGCTACACCTTC
CASSNYRDTKYGYTF
>TRBV10-3|NA|TRBJ1-2|NA
TGTGCCATCAGTGAGTCCCTGGGGATTGTATCTTCTAACTATGGCTACACCTTC
CAISESLGIVSSNYGYTF
>TRBV12-3/TRBV12-4|many|TRBJ2-1|NA
TGTGCCAGCAGTTCCCGAGCCGCGTTCAATGAGCAGTTCTTC
CASSSRAAFNEQFF
>TRBV20-1|NA|TRBJ1-2|NA
TGCAGTGCTAGAGGTTTCGATGGCTACACCTTC
CSARGFDGYTF
>TRBV28|NA|TRBJ2-7|NA
TGTGCCAGCAGTTTCCGAGAGTATGTGTACGAGCAGTACTTC
CASSFREYVYEQYF
>TRBV25-1|NA|TRBJ1-3|NA
TGTGCCAGCACCGGACAGAGCTCTGGAAACACCATATATTTT
CASTGQSSGNTIYF
>TRBV20-1|NA|TRBJ2-3|NA
TGCAGTGCTAGGGACAGTTCGGGAGATACGCAGTATTTT
CSARDSSGDTQYF
>TRBV7-9|NA|TRBJ2-7|NA
TGTGCCAGCACCTCCAACCAGGTCGACGAGCAGTACTTC
CASTSNQVDEQYF
>TRBV5-1|NA|TRBJ1-6|NA
TGCGCCAGCAGCGAGGAACCACAGGGTGCCAGCACACCCCTCCACTTT
CASSEEPQGASTPLHF
>TRBV20-1|NA|TRBJ2-7|NA
TGCAGTGCTACTACACCGGTTTGCGGCGAGCAGTACTTC
CSATTPVCGEQYF
>TRBV5-1|many|TRBJ2-1|TRBD2
TGCGCCAGCAGCCCCGGGACTAGTTCCGATGAGCAGTTCTTC
CASSPGTSSDEQFF
>TRBV10-3|few|TRBJ2-6|NA
TGTGCCATCAGTGAAGGGCCTGGGGCCAACGTCCGGACTTTC
CAISEGPGANVRTF
>TRBV9|NA|TRBJ2-1|NA
TGTGCCAGCAGCGTAGGGGCAGGGGTCTCCTACAATGAGCAGTTCTTC
CASSVGAGVSYNEQFF
>TRBV27|NA|TRBJ1-1|TRBD1
TGTGCCAGCAGCCAGGTGGGGACAGGAATGAACACTGAAGCTTTCTTT
CASSQVGTGMNTEAFF
>TRBV7-2|many|TRBJ2-5|NA
TGTAGCTCCCAAAGGCGAAACCAAGAGACCCAGTACTTC
CSSQRRNQETQYF
>TRBV12-3/TRBV12-4|many|TRBJ2-5|NA
TGTGCCAGCAGTTTCGGTCGAGGAGGGGGGCTGGAGACCCAGTACTTC
CASSFGRGGGLETQYF
>TRBV29-1|once|TRBJ2-7|NA
TGCAGCGCACTGACTAGGAGCTCCTACGAGCAGTACTTC
CSALTRSSYEQYF
>TRBV7-2|many|TRBJ2-1|NA
TGTGCCAGCTCCCCGGGGCATGAGCAGTTCTTC
CASSPGHEQFF
>TRBV12-3/TRBV12-4|few|TRBJ1-2|NA
TGTGCCAGCGGCGAGGGAGGCTATGGCTACACCTTC
CASGEGGYGYTF
>TRBV10-3|many|TRBJ2-7|NA
TGTGCCATCAGTGCACAGCTCTACTACGAGCAGTACTTC
CAISAQLYYEQYF
>TRBV7-9|NA|TRBJ1-1|NA
TGTGCCAGCAGCTTAGGATCGGCCATGAACACTGAAGCTTTCTTT
CASSLGSAMNTEAFF
>TRBV20-1|NA|TRBJ2-4|NA
TGCAGTGCCCAACAAGGGGTAGCCAAAAACATTCAGTACTTC
CSAQQGVAKNIQYF
>TRBV7-2|NA|TRBJ2-3|NA
TGTGCCAGCAGCTCCCTAGTAGGGGGGACTAATACGCAGTATTTT
CASSSLVGGTNTQYF
>TRBV28|many|TRBJ2-1|TRBD2
TGTGCCAGCAGTCCCTTAGCGGGGGGAGCCAATGAGCAGTTCTTC
CASSPLAGGANEQFF
>TRBV6-1|many|TRBJ2-1|TRBD2
TGTGCCAGCAGTGAACTAGCGGGGGGGAATGAGCAGTTCTTC
CASSELAGGNEQFF
>TRBV5-6|NA|TRBJ1-5|NA
TGTGCCAGCAGCTTGAGACAGACAGATCAGCCCCAGCATTTT
CASSLRQTDQPQHF
>TRBV7-2|NA|TRBJ2-3|NA
TGTGCCAGCAGCCGGGACCCTATTGCGCAGTATTTT
CASSRDPIAQYF
>TRBV7-2|many|TRBJ2-7|NA
TGTGCCAGCAGCTCCAGAGGGCAGGGTAACGAGCAGTACTTC
CASSSRGQGNEQYF
>TRBV20-1|many|TRBJ2-1|NA
TGCAGTGCTAGAAAACTAGCTCAACCGAGGTATGAGCAGTTCTTC
CSARKLAQPRYEQFF
>TRBV6-2/TRBV6-3|NA|TRBJ2-1|TRBD1
TGTGCCAGCGAGGGACAGGGGGCCGGGAATGAGCAGTTCTTC
CASEGQGAGNEQFF
>TRBV28|few|TRBJ1-2|TRBD1
TGTGCCAGCAGTTCTACCCAAAATTTCCGCTCACCCGGGACAGGGCCATTGGCTAACTATGGCTACACCTTC
CASSSTQNFRSPGTGPLANYGYTF
>TRBV20-1|NA|TRBJ1-4|NA
TGCAGTGCTAGAGATTCCGGGACGAGGAATGAAAAACTGTTTTTT
CSARDSGTRNEKLFF
>TRBV20-1|NA|TRBJ2-3|TRBD2
TGCAGTGGCAAAGGGACTACTAGCACAGATACGCAGTATTTT
CSGKGTTSTDTQYF
>TRBV12-3/TRBV12-4|NA|TRBJ2-6|NA
TGTGCCAGCACCGAGGGCAGTATTGCTGGGGCCAACGTCCTGACTTTC
CASTEGSIAGANVLTF
>TRBV15|few|TRBJ2-7|NA
TGTGCCACCTCCCAGGGGGGGACGGTCTACGAGCAGTACTTC
CATSQGGTVYEQYF
>TRBV5-8|NA|TRBJ1-4|TRBD1
TGTGCCAGCAGCTTGGTGGGACAGGGGACTGAAAAACTGTTTTTT
CASSLVGQGTEKLFF
>TRBV28|few|TRBJ1-1|NA
TGTGCCAGCAGTTTAGGCTGGCAGAACACTGAAGCTTTCTTT
CASSLGWQNTEAFF
>TRBV24-1|NA|TRBJ2-3|NA
TGTGCCACCAGTGGGGGGGTTGCAGGGGAAGCAGATACGCAGTATTTT
CATSGGVAGEADTQYF
>TRBV5-1|many|TRBJ2-1|TRBD1
TGCGCCAGCAGTTCTATTCCGGGACAGTCCTACAATGAGCAGTTCTTC
CASSSIPGQSYNEQFF
>TRBV30|few|TRBJ2-1|NA
TGTGCCTGGAGTGGCCTCAATGGAAATGAGCAGTTCTTC
CAWSGLNGNEQFF
>TRBV7-9|many|TRBJ2-3|NA
TGTGCCAGCAGCCCTTCTCTGAGTCCCACAGATACGCAGTATTTT
CASSPSLSPTDTQYF
>TRBV5-1|NA|TRBJ2-2|NA
TGCGCCAGCAAAGGAAATAGTTTCGTGGGGAGCGCGAACACCGGGGAGCTGTTTTTT
CASKGNSFVGSANTGELFF
>TRBV27|many|TRBJ1-2|NA
TGTGCCAGCAGTTTATCGGGCAGTGGTAACTATGGCTACACCTTC
CASSLSGSGNYGYTF